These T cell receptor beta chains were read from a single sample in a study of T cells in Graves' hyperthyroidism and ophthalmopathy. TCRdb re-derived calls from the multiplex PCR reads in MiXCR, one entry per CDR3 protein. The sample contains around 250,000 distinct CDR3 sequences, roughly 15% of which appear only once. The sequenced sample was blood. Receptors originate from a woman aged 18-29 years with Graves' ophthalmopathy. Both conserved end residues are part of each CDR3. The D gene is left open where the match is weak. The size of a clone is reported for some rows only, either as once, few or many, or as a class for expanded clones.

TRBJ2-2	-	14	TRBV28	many	CASSFTVNTGELFF	TGTGCCAGCAGTTTCACGGTGAACACCGGGGAGCTGTTTTTT
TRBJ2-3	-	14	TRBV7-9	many	CASSPPAPADTQYF	TGTGCCAGCAGCCCACCAGCCCCCGCAGATACGCAGTATTTT
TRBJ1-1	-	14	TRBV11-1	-	CASSLHPMNTEAFF	TGTGCCAGCAGTTTACACCCGATGAACACTGAAGCTTTCTTT
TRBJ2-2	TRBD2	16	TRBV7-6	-	CASSLGGRSYTGELFF	TGTGCCAGCAGCTTAGGCGGGAGGAGCTACACCGGGGAGCTGTTTTTT
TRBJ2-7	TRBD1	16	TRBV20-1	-	CSARAMSTGGSYEQYF	TGCAGTGCTAGAGCCATGTCGACAGGGGGATCCTACGAGCAGTACTTC
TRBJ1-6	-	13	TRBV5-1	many	CASSLDRDSPLHF	TGCGCCAGCAGCTTGGACAGAGATTCACCCCTCCACTTT
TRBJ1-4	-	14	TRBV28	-	CASRPPGEGEKLFF	TGTGCCAGCAGACCCCCCGGGGAGGGGGAAAAACTGTTTTTT
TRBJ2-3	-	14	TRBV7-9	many	CASSPGVITDTQYF	TGTGCCAGCAGCCCAGGGGTTATCACAGATACGCAGTATTTT
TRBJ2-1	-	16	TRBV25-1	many	CASSESQGFIYNEQFF	TGTGCCAGCAGTGAATCCCAGGGGTTTATCTACAATGAGCAGTTCTTC
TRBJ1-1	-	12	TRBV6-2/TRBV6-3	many	CASSYSTGSAFF	TGTGCCAGCAGTTACTCGACGGGGTCAGCTTTCTTT
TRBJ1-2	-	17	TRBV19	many	CASSARDGYPPEFGYTF	TGTGCCAGTAGTGCCCGGGACGGATACCCCCCTGAGTTTGGCTACACCTTC
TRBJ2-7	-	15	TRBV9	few	CASSARAAISGEQYF	TGTGCCAGCAGCGCCCGGGCCGCTATCTCCGGGGAGCAGTACTTC
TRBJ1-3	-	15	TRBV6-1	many	CASSARGYSGNTIYF	TGTGCCAGCAGTGCCAGGGGTTACTCTGGAAACACCATATATTTT
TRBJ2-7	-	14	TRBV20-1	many	CSANVGTRPYEQYF	TGCAGTGCGAACGTCGGGACTCGACCCTACGAGCAGTACTTC
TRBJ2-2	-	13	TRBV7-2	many	CASSTSNTGELFF	TGTGCCAGCAGCACCTCGAACACCGGGGAGCTGTTTTTT
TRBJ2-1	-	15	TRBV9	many	CASSVGTQPYNEQFF	TGTGCCAGCAGCGTAGGGACTCAACCCTACAATGAGCAGTTCTTC
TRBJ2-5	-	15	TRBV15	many	CATSRDPAPQETQYF	TGTGCCACCAGCAGAGACCCCGCACCCCAAGAGACCCAGTACTTC
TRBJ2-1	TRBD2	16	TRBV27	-	CASSFSWTSGRAKQFF	TGTGCCAGCAGTTTTAGTTGGACTAGCGGGAGAGCTAAGCAGTTCTTC
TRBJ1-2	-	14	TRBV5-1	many	CASSLETGPRGYTF	TGCGCCAGCAGCTTGGAAACAGGCCCCCGGGGCTACACCTTC
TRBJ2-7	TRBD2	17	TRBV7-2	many	CASSLRLAGGRGYEQYF	TGTGCCAGCAGCTTAAGGCTAGCGGGAGGCCGAGGCTACGAGCAGTACTTC
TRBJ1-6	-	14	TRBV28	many	CASDPGLINSPLHF	TGTGCCAGCGATCCGGGACTGATTAATTCACCCCTCCACTTT
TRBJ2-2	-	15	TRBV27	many	CASSLLGGRPGELFF	TGTGCCAGCAGTTTATTAGGGGGGCGCCCCGGGGAGCTGTTTTTT
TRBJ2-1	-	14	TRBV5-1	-	CASSLARRTNEQFF	TGCGCCAGCAGCTTGGCCAGACGCACTAATGAGCAGTTCTTC
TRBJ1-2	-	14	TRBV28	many	CASSLGQTSYGYTF	TGTGCCAGCAGTTTAGGCCAGACGTCCTATGGCTACACCTTC